Listed here are 14 T cell receptor beta chains from one sample, sequenced in a study of blood T cell repertoires in COVID-19. Some clones are missing from TCRdb's copy, which holds only in-frame ones; the method was immunoSEQ multiplex PCR. The data show around 80,000 clones, over 80% seen once. Source material: peripheral blood. These receptor sequences come from a human donor in a cohort sampled during active COVID-19.

V gene TRBV5-8 combines with J gene TRBJ1-2; TRBD1 agrees at 7 bases. The CDR3 consists of 14 residues. Germline CDR1 SGHTS, CDR2 YDEGEE. J gave up 3 bases and V 7 bases, and 9 bases lay outside the gene matches. Here the CDR3 reads CASSFDREDYGYTF. The CDR3 DNA is TGTGCCAGCTCGTTCGACAGGGAAGACTATGGCTACACCTTC.

This chain joins TRBV2 and TRBJ1-5; D is perhaps TRBD1 (5 bases). This CDR3 contains 13 residues. The germline V gene has CDR1 SNHLY and CDR2 FYNNEI. Trimming took 8 bases from V and 7 from J, leaving 15 bases between them. CDR3 nucleotide sequence: TGTGCCAGCCGGGGGGAATTGGGACAGCCCCAGCATTTT. As protein: CASRGELGQPQHF. The full variable domain, in which reference TRBV2 and TRBJ1-5 provide the parts outside the CDR3, is EPEVTQTPSHQVTQMGQEVILRCVPISNHLYFYWYRQILGQKVEFLVSFYNNEISEKSEIFDDQFSVERPDGSNFTLKIRSTKLEDSAMYFCASRGELGQPQHFGDGTRLSIL.

The chain uses TRBV21-1 and TRBJ2-7; the D call TRBD1 from the table was never checked on the DNA. TRBV21-1 is noted as a pseudogene. The CDR3 extends over 11 amino acids. The CDR3 bases are TGTGCCAGCAGCAGCAGCTACGAGCAGTACTTC. Protein: CASSSSYEQYF.

As for this clone: In the same sample, other DNA sequences code for this CDR3. The rearrangement joins TRBV6-5 to TRBJ2-3; 8 bases agree with TRBD2. This CDR3 is 14 amino acids long. Per germline, CDR1 MNHEY and CDR2 SVGAGI. V shed 9 bases and J 2 bases; nucleotides not matched to a gene: 7. As DNA, the CDR3 is TGTGCCAGTACCCGGGGGGGCCTCACAGATACGCAGTATTTT. Translating gives CASTRGGLTDTQYF.

This clone showed up just a few times. The chain has TRBV5-1 and TRBJ1-2, with 9 bases aligning to TRBD1. CDR1 is SGHRS and CDR2 is YFSETQ in the germline V gene. CDR3 length: 14 amino acids. V dropped 4 bases and J dropped 6; count of bases not matched to a gene: 7. CDR3 sequence reads: CASSVGQGFNGYTF. As DNA, the CDR3 is TGCGCCAGCAGCGTCGGACAGGGGTTCAATGGCTACACCTTC. Full variable domain (rest looked up from reference TRBV5-1 and TRBJ1-2): KAGVTQTPRYLIKTRGQQVTLSCSPISGHRSVSWYQQTPGQGLQFLFEYFSETQRNKGNFPGRFSGRQFSNSRSEMNVSTLELGDSALYLCASSVGQGFNGYTFGSGTRLTVV.

The genes are TRBV2 and TRBJ2-2; D is possibly TRBD1 (6 bases). V shed 4 bases and J shed 10 bases, with 13 bases lying between them. The CDR3 spans 13 residues. Per germline, CDR1 SNHLY and CDR2 FYNNEI. CDR3 sequence: CASSGQVGKELFF. For the CDR3, the DNA is TGTGCCAGCAGTGGACAGGTGGGGAAGGAGCTGTTTTTT.

The genes are TRBV5-1 and TRBJ2-3, with 12 bases lining up with TRBD2. This CDR3 has 15 residues. Trimming cost V 4 bases and J 7 bases; bases outside gene matches: 7. Germline V gene data show CDR1 as SGHRS and CDR2 as YFSETQ. The CDR3 region is CASSARLAGDNTQYF. CDR3 in DNA: TGCGCCAGCAGCGCCAGACTAGCGGGAGATAATACGCAGTATTTT.

CDR3 nucleotide sequence: TGCGCCAGCAGCCAAGAACGCGGAAGCAATCAGCCCCAGCATTTT. Translating gives CASSQERGSNQPQHF. The chain has TRBV4-1 and TRBJ1-5; D remains unclear. CDR3 length: 15 amino acids. CDR1 MGHRA and CDR2 YSYEKL come from the germline V gene. V shed 0 bases and J shed 1 base, with 7 bases lying between them.

The chain recombines TRBV27 with TRBJ2-3, with 14 bases aligning to TRBD2. CDR1 is MNHEY and CDR2 is SMNVEV in the germline V gene (reference sequence). The J segment lost 4 bases and the V segment lost 0 bases, leaving 9 bases of the junction unmatched. This CDR3 contains 19 residues. The CDR3 loop reads CASSLSKGLAGVKADTQYF. The DNA of the CDR3 is TGTGCCAGCAGTTTATCGAAGGGACTAGCGGGAGTCAAAGCAGATACGCAGTATTTT.

The genes are TRBV9 and TRBJ1-3; no firm D call. The CDR3 spans 14 residues. The germline gives CDR1 SGDLS, CDR2 YYNGEE. Deletions cut 4 bases from V and 0 bases from J, with 8 bases between. The DNA of the CDR3 is TGTGCCAGCAGCCCCCAGAACTCTGGAAACACCATATATTTT. Residues: CASSPQNSGNTIYF.

The genes are TRBV7-9 and TRBJ2-3, with 10 nucleotides matching TRBD1. V lost 5 bases and J lost 6; bases outside the gene matches: 14. The CDR3 covers 17 residues. Germline CDR1 SEHNR, CDR2 FQNEAQ (reference sequence). The CDR3 nucleotides read TGTGCCAGCAGCAAGGACAGGGGGGGATCCCCAGGCGATACGCAGTATTTT. This sequence encodes CASSKDRGGSPGDTQYF. Full variable domain (missing parts from reference TRBV7-9 and TRBJ2-3): DTGVSQNPRHKITKRGQNVTFRCDPISEHNRLYWYRQTLGQGPEFLTYFQNEAQLEKSRLLSDRFSAERPKGSFSTLEIQRTEQGDSAMYLCASSKDRGGSPGDTQYFGPGTRLTVL.

The rearrangement uses TRBV28 and TRBJ1-2; D is undetermined. The CDR3 is made up of 14 amino acids. V was trimmed by 4 bases and J by 4 bases, leaving 13 bases between them. The germline CDR1 and CDR2 sequences are MDHEN and SYDVKM. The CDR3 protein is CASSSASRGYGYTF. The CDR3 DNA sequence: TGTGCCAGCAGTTCCGCCAGCCGGGGCTATGGCTACACCTTC.

The chain links TRBV6-4 to TRBJ2-2; possibly TRBD2 for D (6 bases). CDR1 and CDR2 from the germline V gene are MRHNA and SNTAGT. The CDR3 covers 13 residues. V lost 3 bases and J 4 bases, leaving 6 bases between the germline ends. The CDR3 DNA reads as TGTGCCAGCAGTGAGGGGGGCACCGGGGAGCTGTTTTTT. Its protein is CASSEGGTGELFF.

This chain connects TRBV7-8 to TRBJ1-1, with D unresolved. The CDR3 totals 13 residues. Per the germline V gene, CDR1 is SGHVS and CDR2 is FQNEAQ. V lost 2 bases and J lost 1, with 5 bases in between. In nucleotides, the CDR3 is TGTGCCAGCAGCTTATCAGGGAACACTGAAGCTTTCTTT. It specifies CASSLSGNTEAFF. The entire variable domain, with the rest obtained from reference TRBV7-8 and TRBJ1-1, is as follows: GAGVSQSPRYKVAKRGQDVALRCDPISGHVSLFWYQQALGQGPEFLTYFQNEAQLDKSGLPSDRFFAERPEGSVSTLKIQRTQQEDSAVYLCASSLSGNTEAFFGQGTRLTVV.